These 4 T cell receptor beta chains were all obtained from the same sample, sequenced in a study of CD8+CD57+ T cells in acquired aplastic anemia. For sequencing, patients were chosen who had shown expansion of CD8+CD57+ cells by flow cytometry. Both TCR beta VDJ combination and CDR3 sequence profiling were carried out. Genomic DNA was the template for this profiling. TCRdb called the reads again in MiXCR, with one record for every CDR3 protein. The sample includes 150,000 or so distinct CDR3 sequences, 45% to 55% of them seen just once. The source material was sorted CD4+, CD8+, or CD8+CD57+ T cells (not recorded which) from PBMCs. These receptors were obtained from a human donor with aplastic anemia.

This clonotype has at least ten counts. J is TRBJ1-6 and V is TRBV3-1, with TRBD1 matching 7 bases. The CDR3 consists of 14 residues. CDR1 and CDR2 (germline): LGHDT, YNNKEL (reference sequence). V lost 5 bases and J lost 12; bases outside the gene matches: 10. The CDR3 sequence: CASSSGTEGLPLHF. In DNA form, the CDR3 reads TGTGCCAGCAGCTCCGGGACAGAAGGTTTACCCCTCCACTTT. The full variable domain, in which reference TRBV3-1 and TRBJ1-6 provide the parts outside the CDR3, is DTAVSQTPKYLVTQMGNDKSIKCEQNLGHDTMYWYKQDSKKFLKIMFSYNNKELIINETVPNRFSPKSPDKAHLNLHINSLELGDSAVYFCASSSGTEGLPLHFGNGTRLTVT.

There are many counts of this clonotype. This chain uses TRBV7-3 with TRBJ2-2; 7 bases are a match to TRBD2. V shed 2 bases and J 0 bases; nucleotides not matched to a gene: 6. In germline, CDR1 is SGHTA, CDR2 FQGTGA. The CDR3 consists of 17 residues. CDR3 in DNA: TGTGCCAGCAGCTTAGATGGCGGGAGATCGAACACCGGGGAGCTGTTTTTT. It is translated as CASSLDGGRSNTGELFF.

This clonotype came up many times. This chain connects TRBV2 to TRBJ1-4; possibly TRBD1 for D (6 bases). The CDR3 covers 14 residues. V lost 6 bases and J 5 bases, leaving 13 bases between the germline ends. Germline V gene data show CDR1 as SNHLY and CDR2 as FYNNEI. CDR3 DNA: TGTGCCAGCAGGGCAAGGGGGGCCAATGAAAAACTGTTTTTT. This translates into CASRARGANEKLFF. The full variable domain, with the rest looked up from reference TRBV2 and TRBJ1-4, is EPEVTQTPSHQVTQMGQEVILRCVPISNHLYFYWYRQILGQKVEFLVSFYNNEISEKSEIFDDQFSVERPDGSNFTLKIRSTKLEDSAMYFCASRARGANEKLFFGSGTQLSVL.

On this clonotype itself: A single base separates this from a much larger clone, so it may be a read error. The chain couples TRBV12-3 or TRBV12-4 to TRBJ2-1; TRBD2 is a possible D gene (6 bases). The CDR3 sequence is 14 residues long. The V gene lost 4 bases and the J gene lost 9 bases, with 16 bases spanning the gap. The CDR3 bases are TGTGCCAGCAGTTCGCTAGCGTACGACAGTGAGCAGTTCTTC. Residues: CASSSLAYDSEQFF.